This T cell receptor (beta chain) was profiled in a study of T cell responses to AZD1222 COVID-19 vaccine. Profiled with immunoSEQ multiplex PCR; TCRdb holds only in-frame clones, not every one. Found here are roughly 120,000 clones, around 94% of them singletons; the top ten hold around 6.6%. CDR3 length: 14 residues. V lost 0 bases to trimming and J lost 7 bases; unmatched junction nucleotides: 7. Germline V gene lookup returns CDR1 GTSNPN and CDR2 SVGIG (reference sequence). The TCR originated in an adult in good health. This chain connects TRBV30 to TRBJ1-2; TRBD1 matches 8 bases. The specimen comprised peripheral blood, sampled on day 0 of AZD1222 vaccination. CDR3 bases: TGTGCCTGGAGTGTGGGGACAGGAGTACGTGGCTACACCTTC. Translating it yields CAWSVGTGVRGYTF.